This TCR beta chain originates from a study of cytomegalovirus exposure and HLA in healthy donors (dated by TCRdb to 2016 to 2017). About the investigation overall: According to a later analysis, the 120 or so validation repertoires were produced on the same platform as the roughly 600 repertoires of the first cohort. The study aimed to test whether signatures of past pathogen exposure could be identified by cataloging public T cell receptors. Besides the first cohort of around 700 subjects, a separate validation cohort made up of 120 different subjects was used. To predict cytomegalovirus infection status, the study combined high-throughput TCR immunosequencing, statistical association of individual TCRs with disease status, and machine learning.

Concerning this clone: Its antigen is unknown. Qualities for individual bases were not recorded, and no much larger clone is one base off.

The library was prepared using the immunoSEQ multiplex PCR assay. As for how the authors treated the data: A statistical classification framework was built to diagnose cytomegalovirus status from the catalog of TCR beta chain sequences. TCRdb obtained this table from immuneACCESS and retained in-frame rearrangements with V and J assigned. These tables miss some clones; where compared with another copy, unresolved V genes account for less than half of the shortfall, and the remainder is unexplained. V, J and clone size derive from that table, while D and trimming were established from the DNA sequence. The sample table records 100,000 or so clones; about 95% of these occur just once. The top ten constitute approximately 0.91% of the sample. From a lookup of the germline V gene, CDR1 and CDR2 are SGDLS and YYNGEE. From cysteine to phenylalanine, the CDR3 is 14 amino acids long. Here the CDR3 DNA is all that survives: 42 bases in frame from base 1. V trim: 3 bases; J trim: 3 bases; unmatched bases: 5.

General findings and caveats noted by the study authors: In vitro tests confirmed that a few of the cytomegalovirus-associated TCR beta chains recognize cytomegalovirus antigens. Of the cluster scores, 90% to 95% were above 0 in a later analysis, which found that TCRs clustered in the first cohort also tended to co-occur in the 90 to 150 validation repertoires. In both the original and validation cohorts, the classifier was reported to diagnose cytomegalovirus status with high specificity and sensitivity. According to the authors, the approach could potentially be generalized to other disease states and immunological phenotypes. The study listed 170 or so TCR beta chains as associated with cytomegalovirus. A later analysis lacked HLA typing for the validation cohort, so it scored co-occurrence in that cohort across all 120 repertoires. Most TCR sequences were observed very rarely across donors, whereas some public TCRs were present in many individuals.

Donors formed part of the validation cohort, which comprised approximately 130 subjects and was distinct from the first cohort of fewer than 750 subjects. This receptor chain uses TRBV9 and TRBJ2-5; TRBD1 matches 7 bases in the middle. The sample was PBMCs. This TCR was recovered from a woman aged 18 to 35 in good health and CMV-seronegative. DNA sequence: TGTGCCAGCAGCGCCGGGACAGCCGAAGAGACCCAGTACTTC. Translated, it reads CASSAGTAEETQYF.